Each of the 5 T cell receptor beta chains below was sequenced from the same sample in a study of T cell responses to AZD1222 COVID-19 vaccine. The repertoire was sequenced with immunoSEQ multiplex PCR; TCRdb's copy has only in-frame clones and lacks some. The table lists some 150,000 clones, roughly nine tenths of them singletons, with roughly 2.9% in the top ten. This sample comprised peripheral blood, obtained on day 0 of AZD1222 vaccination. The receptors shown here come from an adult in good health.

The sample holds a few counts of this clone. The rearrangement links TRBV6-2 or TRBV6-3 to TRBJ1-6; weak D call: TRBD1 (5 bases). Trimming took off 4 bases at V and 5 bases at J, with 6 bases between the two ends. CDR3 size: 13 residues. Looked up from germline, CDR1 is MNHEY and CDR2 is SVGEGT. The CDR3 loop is CASSWGNNSPLHF. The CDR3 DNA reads TGTGCCAGCAGTTGGGGGAATAATTCACCCCTCCACTTT.

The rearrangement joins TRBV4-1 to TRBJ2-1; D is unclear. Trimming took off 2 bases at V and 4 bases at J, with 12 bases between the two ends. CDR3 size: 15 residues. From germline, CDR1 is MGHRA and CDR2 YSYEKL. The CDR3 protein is CASSQPADGYNEQFF. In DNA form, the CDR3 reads TGCGCCAGCAGCCAACCCGCGGACGGATACAATGAGCAGTTCTTC.

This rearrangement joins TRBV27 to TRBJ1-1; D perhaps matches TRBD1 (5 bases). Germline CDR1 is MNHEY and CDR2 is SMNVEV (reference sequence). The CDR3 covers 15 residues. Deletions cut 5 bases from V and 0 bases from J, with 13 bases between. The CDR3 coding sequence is TGTGCCAGCAGTACCTCCGGGACGGTGAACACTGAAGCTTTCTTT. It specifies CASSTSGTVNTEAFF.

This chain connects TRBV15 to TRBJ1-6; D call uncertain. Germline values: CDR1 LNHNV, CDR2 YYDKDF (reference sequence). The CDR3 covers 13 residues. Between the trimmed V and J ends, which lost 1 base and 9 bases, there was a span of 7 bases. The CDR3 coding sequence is TGTGCCACCAGCAGAGCGGGGAGTTCACCCCTCCACTTT. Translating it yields CATSRAGSSPLHF.

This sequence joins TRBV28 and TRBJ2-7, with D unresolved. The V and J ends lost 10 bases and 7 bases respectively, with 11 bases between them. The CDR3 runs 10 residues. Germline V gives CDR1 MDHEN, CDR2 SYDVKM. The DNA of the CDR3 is TGTGCCACCTACCTACGAGAGCAGTACTTC. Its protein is CATYLREQYF.